One and the same sample provided the 21 T cell receptor beta chains below, sequenced in a study of T cell changes during pregnancy in multiple sclerosis. Sequencing used immunoSEQ multiplex PCR; TCRdb keeps in-frame clones, though not all of them. The sample includes tens of thousands of clones, approximately 92% of them seen just once. This specimen was CD8+ T cells from peripheral blood mononuclear cells, taken in the first trimester of pregnancy. These receptors all stem from a female donor with multiple sclerosis, enrolled in a pregnancy study.

The rearrangement uses TRBV10-3 and TRBJ2-2; TRBD1 matches 8 bases. This CDR3 is built from 14 residues. The germline V gene has CDR1 ENHRY and CDR2 SYGVKD. V was pared by 9 bases and J by 3 bases, with 6 bases of the junction left unmatched. The CDR3 DNA sequence: TGTGCCATTGACAGGGGTCTGGACACCGGGGAGCTGTTTTTT. Translating it yields CAIDRGLDTGELFF.

This chain links TRBV6-5 with TRBJ2-5; TRBD1 matches 10 bases. The V gene's germline CDR1 is MNHEY and CDR2 SVGAGI. V dropped 6 bases and J dropped 5; count of bases not matched to a gene: 6. The CDR3 sequence is 14 residues long. The DNA of the CDR3 is TGTGCCAGCAGCCGGACAGGGGGTCGGGAGACCCAGTACTTC. Translated, it gives CASSRTGGRETQYF.

The chain joins TRBV11-2 to TRBJ2-2; possible D gene TRBD2, 6 bases. The CDR3 loop spans 14 amino acids. The germline gives CDR1 SGHAT, CDR2 FQNNGV. With 0 bases removed from V and 6 bases from J, the gap between germline ends came to 8 bases. CDR3 region: CASSLEWRAGELFF. CDR3 coding DNA: TGTGCCAGCAGCTTAGAGTGGAGGGCCGGGGAGCTGTTTTTT.

V is TRBV28 and J is TRBJ2-5, with 9 bases lining up with TRBD1. V trimming: 3 bases; J trimming: 1 base; junction bases outside the gene matches: 0. The CDR3 sequence is 14 residues long. Germline V gene sequence: CDR1 MDHEN, CDR2 SYDVKM. The CDR3 DNA reads as TGTGCCAGCAGTTTGACAGGGGGCCAAGAGACCCAGTACTTC. Its translation: CASSLTGGQETQYF.

V usage is TRBV6-1 and J usage is TRBJ2-7; 11 bases line up with TRBD1. The CDR3 has 15 residues. V was clipped by 2 bases and J by 3 bases; unmatched bases: 3. Germline V gene sequence: CDR1 MNHNS, CDR2 SASEGT. The DNA of the CDR3 is TGTGCCAGCAGTGAAAGGGGGACAGGGGGCTACGAGCAGTACTTC. Its protein is CASSERGTGGYEQYF.

V and J are TRBV18 and TRBJ2-7; 10 nucleotides line up with TRBD2. V was pared by 1 base and J by 6 bases, with 9 bases of the junction left unmatched. This CDR3 is built from 16 residues. CDR1 and CDR2 (germline): KGHSH, LQKENI. The CDR3: CASSPLIKPSGGEQYF. In DNA, the CDR3 is TGTGCCAGCTCACCACTAATCAAGCCTAGCGGGGGCGAGCAGTACTTC.

The rearrangement links TRBV21-1 to TRBJ2-6; the table's D call of TRBD2 was not tested on the DNA. TRBV21-1 constitutes a pseudogene. The CDR3 runs 16 residues. CDR3 loop: CASSHSLGSGANVLTF. The DNA of the CDR3 is TGTGCCAGCAGTCATTCTCTAGGATCTGGGGCCAACGTCCTGACTTTC.

The chain joins TRBV12-5 to TRBJ1-4; the match to TRBD1 covers 7 bases. The CDR3 has 16 residues. The germline V gene encodes CDR1 LGHNT and CDR2 FRNRAP. Unmatched junction bases numbered 8, after V lost 2 bases and J lost 5 bases. The CDR3 reads CASGLKFPGQNEKLFF. The CDR3 nucleotides are TGTGCTAGTGGTTTGAAATTCCCGGGACAGAATGAAAAACTGTTTTTT.

The chain combines TRBV4-1 with TRBJ2-1, with 7 bases fitting TRBD1. After removal of 1 base from V and 5 bases from J, the junction contained 5 bases not matched to a gene. The CDR3 consists of 15 residues. CDR1 is MGHRA, CDR2 YSYEKL, per germline. The CDR3 nucleotides are TGCGCCAGCAGCCAAGTACCGGGACAGAACAATGAGCAGTTCTTC. Its protein product is CASSQVPGQNNEQFF.

The chain recombines TRBV13 with TRBJ2-3; 16 positions agree with TRBD2. This CDR3 comprises 18 residues. V lost 6 bases and J lost 6; bases outside the gene matches: 12. CDR1 and CDR2 from the germline V gene are PRHDT and FYEKMQ (reference sequence). The CDR3 DNA is TGTGCCAGCAGGCCCGGGACTAGCGGGGGGGGCCACCTTGATACGCAGTATTTT. Its protein product is CASRPGTSGGGHLDTQYF.

The CDR3 loop reads CATSRAGVEAFF. The CDR3 region has the DNA TGTGCCACCAGCAGGGCAGGGGTTGAAGCTTTCTTT. This chain joins TRBV15 and TRBJ1-1; D perhaps matches TRBD1 (6 bases). CDR3 size: 12 residues. Per germline, CDR1 LNHNV and CDR2 YYDKDF (reference sequence). V was clipped by 3 bases and J by 7 bases, with 9 bases between them.

The V and J genes are TRBV5-4 and TRBJ1-3, with D maybe TRBD1 (6 bases). This CDR3 has 15 residues. Germline CDR1 SGHNT, CDR2 YYREEE (reference sequence). Trimming took off 0 bases at V and 2 bases at J, with 9 bases between the two ends. For the CDR3, the DNA is TGTGCCAGCAGCTTGGAGGGGGTCGCTGGAAACACCATATATTTT. Encoded protein: CASSLEGVAGNTIYF.

This rearrangement joins TRBV25-1 to TRBJ1-4; no definite D call. Trimming removed 0 bases at V and 1 base at J, with 12 bases between. This CDR3 is built from 17 residues. Germline V gene data show CDR1 as MGHDK and CDR2 as SYGVNS. CDR3 bases: TGTGCCAGCAGTGAATATTTCTTTGGCGGAACTAATGAAAAACTGTTTTTT. Its protein product is CASSEYFFGGTNEKLFF.

The chain couples TRBV7-9 to TRBJ1-1, with unresolved D. The germline V gene has CDR1 SEHNR and CDR2 FQNEAQ (reference sequence). V lost 2 bases to trimming and J lost 5 bases, with 6 bases between them. CDR3 length: 12 residues. The CDR3 DNA reads TGTGCCAGCAGCTTATGGCGGACTGAAGCTTTCTTT. This translates into CASSLWRTEAFF. The full variable domain, in which reference TRBV7-9 and TRBJ1-1 provide the parts outside the CDR3, is DTGVSQNPRHKITKRGQNVTFRCDPISEHNRLYWYRQTLGQGPEFLTYFQNEAQLEKSRLLSDRFSAERPKGSFSTLEIQRTEQGDSAMYLCASSLWRTEAFFGQGTRLTVV.

The V call is TRBV2, the J call TRBJ2-7; D ambiguous. V was pared by 8 bases and J by 2 bases, with 13 bases between. The length of the CDR3 is 13 residues. Per germline, CDR1 SNHLY and CDR2 FYNNEI. The CDR3 nucleotides are TGTGCCAGCCGCCCCAGCGATACCTACGAGCAGTACTTC. Protein product: CASRPSDTYEQYF. The full variable domain, rest sourced from reference TRBV2 and TRBJ2-7, is EPEVTQTPSHQVTQMGQEVILRCVPISNHLYFYWYRQILGQKVEFLVSFYNNEISEKSEIFDDQFSVERPDGSNFTLKIRSTKLEDSAMYFCASRPSDTYEQYFGPGTRLTVT.

The rearrangement joins TRBV6-5 to TRBJ1-5, with D maybe TRBD1 (6 bases). Trimming took off 6 bases at V and 9 bases at J, with 18 bases between the two ends. The CDR3 loop spans 14 amino acids. Germline V gives CDR1 MNHEY, CDR2 SVGAGI. The chain's CDR3 is CASRPGGAQGPQHF. Written as DNA, the CDR3 is TGTGCCAGCAGGCCGGGGGGGGCCCAAGGGCCCCAGCATTTT.

The chain employs TRBV7-8 and TRBJ2-5; maybe TRBD2 (6 bases). This CDR3 is 15 amino acids long. V was cut by 7 bases and J by 4 bases, with 19 bases left in between. Germline CDR1 and CDR2: SGHVS and FQNEAQ. The CDR3 protein is CASTPHGGAPETQYF. CDR3 DNA sequence: TGTGCCAGCACCCCCCACGGGGGAGCCCCAGAGACCCAGTACTTC.

This clone showed up just once. The V and J genes are TRBV5-6 and TRBJ2-3; 10 nucleotides agree with TRBD2. Germline loops: CDR1 SGHDT, CDR2 YYEEEE. The CDR3 consists of 17 residues. V dropped 0 bases and J dropped 11; count of bases not matched to a gene: 15. In nucleotides, the CDR3 is TGTGCCAGCAGCTTGGCCGGACTAGCGGTAGTATATGAGAAGCAGTATTTT. It codes for CASSLAGLAVVYEKQYF.

Worth noting for this clone: The junction does not match germline at one end; this may be a read error. J is TRBJ1-2 and V is TRBV7-7, with D unresolved. The V gene's germline CDR1 is SSHAT and CDR2 FNYEAQ (reference sequence). The length of the CDR3 is 15 residues. For the CDR3, the DNA is TGTGCTAGCAGCCCCTCCGGGGTAGAGTCTTATGGCTACACCTTC. Residues: CASSPSGVESYGYTF.

CDR3 nucleotides: TGTGCCAGCAGCGCACAGGGGAGCACCATATATTTT. It codes for CASSAQGSTIYF. The V and J genes are TRBV7-9 and TRBJ1-3, with 7 bases aligning to TRBD1. The V and J ends lost 5 bases and 9 bases, in that order; junction bases with no gene match: 4. CDR1 SEHNR and CDR2 FQNEAQ come from the germline V gene (reference sequence). The CDR3 covers 12 residues.

This sequence joins TRBV5-1 and TRBJ2-7; 7 bases are a match to TRBD2. Germline CDR1 reads SGHRS; CDR2 reads YFSETQ. The CDR3 extends over 16 amino acids. The trim removed 4 bases at V and 0 bases at J, leaving 10 bases unmatched. The CDR3 sequence is CASSGDARGNSYEQYF. For the CDR3, the DNA is TGCGCCAGCAGCGGCGACGCGCGGGGGAACTCCTACGAGCAGTACTTC.